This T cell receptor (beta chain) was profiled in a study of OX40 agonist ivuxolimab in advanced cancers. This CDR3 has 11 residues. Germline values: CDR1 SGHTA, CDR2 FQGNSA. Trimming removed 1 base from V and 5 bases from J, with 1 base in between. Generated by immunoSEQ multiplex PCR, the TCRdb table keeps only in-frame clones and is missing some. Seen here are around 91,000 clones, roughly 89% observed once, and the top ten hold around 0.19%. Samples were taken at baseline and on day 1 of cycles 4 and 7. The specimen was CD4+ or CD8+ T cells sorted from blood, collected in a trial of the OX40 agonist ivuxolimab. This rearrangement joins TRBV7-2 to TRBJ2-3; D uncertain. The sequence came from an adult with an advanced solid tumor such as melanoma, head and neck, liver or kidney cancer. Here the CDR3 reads CASSLEDTQYF. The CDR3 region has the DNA TGTGCCAGCAGCTTAGAAGATACGCAGTATTTT.